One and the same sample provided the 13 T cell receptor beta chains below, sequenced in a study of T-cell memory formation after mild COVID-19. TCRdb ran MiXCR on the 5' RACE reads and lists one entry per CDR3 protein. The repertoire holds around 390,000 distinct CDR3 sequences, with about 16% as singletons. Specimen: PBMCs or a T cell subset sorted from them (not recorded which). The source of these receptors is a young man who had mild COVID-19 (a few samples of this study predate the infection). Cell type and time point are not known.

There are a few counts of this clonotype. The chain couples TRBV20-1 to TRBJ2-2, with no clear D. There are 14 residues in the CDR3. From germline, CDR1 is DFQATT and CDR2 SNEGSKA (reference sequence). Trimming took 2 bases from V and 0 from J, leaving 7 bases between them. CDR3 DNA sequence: TGCAGTGCTAGAAAGACTGCGAACACCGGGGAGCTGTTTTTT. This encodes CSARKTANTGELFF.

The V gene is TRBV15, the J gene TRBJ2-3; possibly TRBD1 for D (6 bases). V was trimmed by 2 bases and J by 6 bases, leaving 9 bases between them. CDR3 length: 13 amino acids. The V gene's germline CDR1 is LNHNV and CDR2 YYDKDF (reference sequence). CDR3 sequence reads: CATSRPGADTQYF. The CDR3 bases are TGTGCCACCAGCAGACCAGGGGCGGATACGCAGTATTTT.

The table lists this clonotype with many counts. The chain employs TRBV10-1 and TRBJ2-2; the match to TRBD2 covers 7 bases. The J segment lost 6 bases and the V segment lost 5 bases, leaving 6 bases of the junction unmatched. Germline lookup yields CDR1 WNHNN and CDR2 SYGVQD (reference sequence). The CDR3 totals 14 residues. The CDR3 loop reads CASSSGEGPGELFF. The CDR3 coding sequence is TGCGCCAGCAGTTCGGGGGAGGGACCCGGGGAGCTGTTTTTT.

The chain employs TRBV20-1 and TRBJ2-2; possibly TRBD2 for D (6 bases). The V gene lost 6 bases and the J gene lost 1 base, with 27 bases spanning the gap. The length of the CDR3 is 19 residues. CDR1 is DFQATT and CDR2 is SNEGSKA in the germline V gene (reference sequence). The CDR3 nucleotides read TGCAGTGCGCACACTCCGGGACTCGACGGTACCCTGAACACCGGGGAGCTGTTTTTT. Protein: CSAHTPGLDGTLNTGELFF.

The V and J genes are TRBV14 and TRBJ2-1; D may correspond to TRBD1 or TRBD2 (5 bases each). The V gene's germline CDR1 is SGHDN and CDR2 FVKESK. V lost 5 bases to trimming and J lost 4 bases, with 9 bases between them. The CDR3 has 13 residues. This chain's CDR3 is CASSWDPYNEQFF. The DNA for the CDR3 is TGTGCCAGCAGCTGGGACCCTTACAATGAGCAGTTCTTC.

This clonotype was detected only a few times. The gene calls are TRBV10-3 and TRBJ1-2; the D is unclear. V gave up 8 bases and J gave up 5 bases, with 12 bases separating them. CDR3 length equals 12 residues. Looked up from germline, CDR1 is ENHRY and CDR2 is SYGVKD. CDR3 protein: CAIAPASYGYTF. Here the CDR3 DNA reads TGTGCCATCGCTCCAGCCAGTTATGGCTACACCTTC.

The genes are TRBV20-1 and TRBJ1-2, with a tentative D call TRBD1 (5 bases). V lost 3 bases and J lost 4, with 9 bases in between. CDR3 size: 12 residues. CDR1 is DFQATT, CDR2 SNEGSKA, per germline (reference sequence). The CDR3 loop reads CSASGQGYGYTF. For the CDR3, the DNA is TGCAGTGCTAGTGGGCAGGGCTATGGCTACACCTTC.

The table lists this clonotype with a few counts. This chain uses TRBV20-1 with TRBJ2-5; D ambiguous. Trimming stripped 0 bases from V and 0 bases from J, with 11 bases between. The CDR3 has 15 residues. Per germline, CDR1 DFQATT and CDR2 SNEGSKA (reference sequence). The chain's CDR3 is CSARDPRADQETQYF. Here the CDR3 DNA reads TGCAGTGCTAGAGATCCTAGGGCAGACCAAGAGACCCAGTACTTC.

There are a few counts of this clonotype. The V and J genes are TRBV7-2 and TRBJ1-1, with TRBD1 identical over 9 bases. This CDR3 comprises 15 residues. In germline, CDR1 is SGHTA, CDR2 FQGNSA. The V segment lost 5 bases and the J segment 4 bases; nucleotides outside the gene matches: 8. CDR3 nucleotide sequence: TGTGCCAGCAGCAACAGGGGGCGCGAGGGCACTGAAGCTTTCTTT. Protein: CASSNRGREGTEAFF.

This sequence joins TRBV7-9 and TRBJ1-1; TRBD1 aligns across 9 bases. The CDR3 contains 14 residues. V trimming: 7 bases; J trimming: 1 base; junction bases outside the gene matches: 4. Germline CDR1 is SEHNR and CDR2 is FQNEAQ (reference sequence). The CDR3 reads CASTPGQGNTEAFF. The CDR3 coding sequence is TGTGCCAGCACCCCGGGACAGGGGAACACTGAAGCTTTCTTT. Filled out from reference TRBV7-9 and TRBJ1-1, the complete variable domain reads DTGVSQNPRHKITKRGQNVTFRCDPISEHNRLYWYRQTLGQGPEFLTYFQNEAQLEKSRLLSDRFSAERPKGSFSTLEIQRTEQGDSAMYLCASTPGQGNTEAFFGQGTRLTVV.

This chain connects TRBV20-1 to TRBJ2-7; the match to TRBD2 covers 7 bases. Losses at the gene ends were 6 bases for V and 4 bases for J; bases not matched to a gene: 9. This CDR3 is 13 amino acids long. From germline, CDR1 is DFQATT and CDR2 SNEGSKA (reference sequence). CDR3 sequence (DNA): TGCAGTGCGGGGGGGGAGGCGCTTTACGAGCAGTACTTC. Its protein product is CSAGGEALYEQYF.

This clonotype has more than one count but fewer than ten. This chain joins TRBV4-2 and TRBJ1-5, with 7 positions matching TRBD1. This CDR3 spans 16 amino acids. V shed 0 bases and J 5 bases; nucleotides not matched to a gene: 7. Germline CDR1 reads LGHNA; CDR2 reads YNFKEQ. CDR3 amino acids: CASSQEARGYDQPQHF. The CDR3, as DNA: TGTGCCAGCAGCCAAGAAGCCAGGGGGTACGATCAGCCCCAGCATTTT.

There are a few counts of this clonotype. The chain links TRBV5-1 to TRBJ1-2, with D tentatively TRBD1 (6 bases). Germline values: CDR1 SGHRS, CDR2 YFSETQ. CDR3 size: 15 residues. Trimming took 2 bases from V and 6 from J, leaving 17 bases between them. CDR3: CASSLQGVGVDGYTF. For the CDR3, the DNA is TGCGCCAGCAGCTTACAGGGAGTCGGTGTCGATGGCTACACCTTC.